The source of this T cell receptor beta chain is a study of regulatory T cells in long-lasting Graves disease. The CDR3 sequence is 15 residues long. Germline lookup yields CDR1 MNHNS and CDR2 SASEGT. V was trimmed by 3 bases and J by 1 base, leaving 12 bases between them. Sample time point: newly diagnosed GD, antithyroid drugs for less than 3 months. RNA extracted from PBMCs served as the sequencing template. CDR3-region Arm-PCR and iRepertoire HTBI primers produced the TCR beta libraries. TCRdb processed the multiplex PCR reads anew with MiXCR; each CDR3 protein has one entry. There are roughly 500,000 distinct CDR3 sequences in the sample; around an eighth occur only once, and approximately 9.3% lies in the top ten. This clonotype was seen repeatedly, ten times or more. The sample was also linked to a second study, of T cells in Graves' hyperthyroidism and ophthalmopathy.

The gene calls are TRBV6-1 and TRBJ1-1, with D possibly TRBD1 on 5 matching bases. The sequence was collected from a man younger than 40 with Graves disease. The material sequenced was peripheral blood mononuclear cells (PBMCs), taken at new diagnosis, from a patient treated with antithyroid drugs. The CDR3 bases are TGTGCCAGCAGTGAGGGGCTTTCGACGAACACTGAAGCTTTCTTT. This encodes CASSEGLSTNTEAFF.